This TCR beta chain was observed in a study of shared clonotypes between healthy human individuals. Libraries were prepared by immunoSEQ multiplex PCR; TCRdb keeps only in-frame clonotypes and omits some of them. The sample lists around 1.4 million clones; less than 99% were seen once. CDR1 LNHNV and CDR2 YYDKDF come from the germline V gene (reference sequence). The CDR3 covers 15 residues. Trimming left V 0 bases short and J 2 bases short, with 11 bases between. The specimen sequenced was naive CD4+ T cells sorted from blood. Subset meaning: CD45RA+ positively selected. This TCR was sampled from a man aged 25 to 40 in good health. This chain uses TRBV15 with TRBJ2-7, with D unresolved. The CDR3 region is CATSRDRRIPYEQYF. CDR3 coding DNA: TGTGCCACCAGCAGAGATCGGCGGATTCCCTACGAGCAGTACTTC.